The 8 T cell receptor beta chains given below trace back to one sample, sequenced in a study of blood T cell repertoires in COVID-19 (dated by TCRdb to the early 2020s). Library preparation was by the immunoSEQ multiplex PCR assay. Entries here come from immuneACCESS through TCRdb and include only in-frame sequences with V and J called. Some clones fail to appear in such tables; in the studies checked, an unresolved V gene covers under half of the shortfall, and the cause of the remainder is unknown. The sample table shows 200,000 to 300,000 clones, and more than 75% are seen once. Around 9.1% of the sample is taken by the ten largest. Material for sequencing was peripheral blood. These receptors all come from a man between 40 and 49 years old who had recovered from COVID-19.

The J gene is TRBJ1-5, the V gene TRBV6-5; tentatively, D is TRBD1 (6 bases). There are 14 residues in the CDR3. V lost 8 bases and J lost 6, with 17 bases in between. Germline CDR1 is MNHEY and CDR2 is SVGAGI. The chain's CDR3 is CASANTGLSQPQHF. CDR3 DNA sequence: TGTGCCAGCGCCAATACAGGGTTAAGTCAGCCCCAGCATTTT.

The rearrangement links TRBV10-3 to TRBJ2-3, with TRBD2 identical over 7 bases. The trim removed 11 bases at V and 1 base at J, leaving 3 bases unmatched. CDR1 and CDR2 (germline): ENHRY, SYGVKD. The CDR3 runs to 12 residues. CDR3 sequence (DNA): TGTGCCGCGGCGGGGGGCACAGATACGCAGTATTTT. This encodes CAAAGGTDTQYF.

This chain links TRBV5-6 with TRBJ2-7; unclear D gene. Germline V gene sequence: CDR1 SGHDT, CDR2 YYEEEE. The V gene lost 5 bases and the J gene lost 0 bases, with 18 bases spanning the gap. CDR3 length: 16 amino acids. CDR3 coding DNA: TGTGCCAGCAGACCACGGAGAGGCCTAAGCTCCTACGAGCAGTACTTC. It encodes CASRPRRGLSSYEQYF.

CDR3 region: CASSQTSQGVTYEQYF. CDR3 nucleotides: TGCGCCAGCAGCCAAACAAGCCAGGGGGTGACCTACGAGCAGTACTTC. The chain is built from TRBV4-3 and TRBJ2-7, with 7 bases fitting TRBD1. The CDR3 totals 16 residues. Germline V gene data show CDR1 as LGHNA and CDR2 as YSLEER. V shed 2 bases and J 2 bases; nucleotides not matched to a gene: 9.

The chain has TRBV7-9 and TRBJ2-7; 8 positions agree with TRBD1. V gave up 4 bases and J gave up 2 bases; unmatched junction bases: 10. Germline assignment: CDR1 SEHNR and CDR2 FQNEAQ (reference sequence). The CDR3 runs 16 residues. The CDR3: CASSSSWTGNTYEQYF. The CDR3 DNA follows: TGTGCCAGCAGCTCCTCCTGGACAGGGAATACCTACGAGCAGTACTTC. Filled out from reference TRBV7-9 and TRBJ2-7, the complete variable domain reads DTGVSQNPRHKITKRGQNVTFRCDPISEHNRLYWYRQTLGQGPEFLTYFQNEAQLEKSRLLSDRFSAERPKGSFSTLEIQRTEQGDSAMYLCASSSSWTGNTYEQYFGPGTRLTVT.

The chain recombines TRBV11-2 with TRBJ2-3; TRBD2 matches at 7 bases. J lost 4 bases, V lost 5 bases, and 15 bases had no gene match. CDR3 length: 17 residues. Germline V gives CDR1 SGHAT, CDR2 FQNNGV. CDR3 amino acids: CASSRNHGGVIADTQYF. As DNA, the CDR3 is TGTGCCAGCAGCCGTAATCATGGGGGGGTAATAGCAGATACGCAGTATTTT.

This chain links TRBV25-1 with TRBJ2-2; 10 bases fit TRBD1. This CDR3 spans 16 amino acids. The germline gives CDR1 MGHDK, CDR2 SYGVNS. The J segment lost 1 base and the V segment lost 4 bases, leaving 3 bases of the junction unmatched. CDR3 nucleotide sequence: TGTGCCAGCAGTGGGCGGGACAGGGGGAACACCGGGGAGCTGTTTTTT. The encoded protein is CASSGRDRGNTGELFF.

The J gene is TRBJ1-3, the V gene TRBV19, with 7 bases lining up with TRBD1. J gave up 2 bases and V 8 bases, and 3 bases lay outside the gene matches. The CDR3 spans 13 residues. Looked up from germline, CDR1 is LNHDA and CDR2 is SQIVND (reference sequence). The CDR3 sequence is CASSTGAGNTIYF. The DNA for the CDR3 is TGTGCCAGTTCAACAGGGGCTGGAAACACCATATATTTT.